The 17 T cell receptor beta chains below come from one sample, sequenced in a study of blood T cell repertoires in COVID-19. Profiling relied on immunoSEQ multiplex PCR, and the TCRdb table lists in-frame clones only, not all of them. The table has hundreds of thousands of clones, 75% to 90% seen once. The sample was PBMCs or T cells enriched from blood (not recorded which). Source of these receptors: a man aged 30 to 39 who had recovered from COVID-19.

The rearrangement joins TRBV14 to TRBJ2-4; the match to TRBD1 covers 10 bases. Germline loops: CDR1 SGHDN, CDR2 FVKESK. CDR3 length equals 19 residues. Trimming took 1 base from V and 0 from J; bases not matched to a gene: 9. The CDR3 sequence: CASSQARGTGALAKNIQYF. The CDR3 DNA follows: TGTGCCAGCAGCCAAGCGCGGGGGACAGGGGCGTTAGCCAAAAACATTCAGTACTTC.

The chain links TRBV19 to TRBJ2-2, with TRBD2 matching 7 bases. Per germline, CDR1 LNHDA and CDR2 SQIVND (reference sequence). The CDR3 sequence is 13 residues long. J lost 5 bases, V lost 10 bases, and 7 bases had no gene match. DNA for the CDR3: TGTGCCACCAAGCGGGAATGGACCGGGGAGCTGTTTTTT. Translation gives CATKREWTGELFF.

This clone was counted between two and nine times. The chain has TRBV28 and TRBJ2-1; 10 bases fit TRBD1. CDR3 length: 13 amino acids. Trimming removed 6 bases from V and 8 bases from J; junction bases left unmatched: 4. Germline-derived CDR1 and CDR2 are MDHEN and SYDVKM. CDR3 residues: CASRRQGADEQFF. In DNA, the CDR3 is TGTGCCAGCAGGCGACAGGGGGCAGATGAGCAGTTCTTC.

V is TRBV28 and J is TRBJ1-1, with 7 bases identical to TRBD1. The ends lost 5 bases at V and 0 bases at J; junction bases unmatched: 6. This CDR3 is built from 15 residues. Looked up from germline, CDR1 is MDHEN and CDR2 is SYDVKM. The CDR3 reads CASSEGGEMNTEAFF. The CDR3 DNA reads as TGTGCCAGCAGTGAAGGGGGCGAGATGAACACTGAAGCTTTCTTT.

Regarding this clone: Mismatch with germline at one junction end may stem from a read error. The rearrangement joins TRBV3-1 (or the pseudogene TRBV3-2) to TRBJ2-7; 9 nucleotides match TRBD1. CDR1 and CDR2 from the germline V gene are LGHDT and YNNKEL (reference sequence). The CDR3 sequence is 16 residues long. The CDR3: CASSRGIGTGSSEQYF. The CDR3 nucleotides are TGTGCCAGCAGCCGGGGCATAGGGACAGGGTCCTCCGAGCAGTACTTC.

V and J are TRBV28 and TRBJ2-7; D is ambiguous. The CDR3 totals 13 residues. Germline lookup yields CDR1 MDHEN and CDR2 SYDVKM. V shed 8 bases and J shed 3 bases, with 14 bases lying between them. The CDR3 here is CASAYSMDYEQYF. The CDR3 nucleotides are TGTGCCAGCGCCTACAGTATGGACTACGAGCAGTACTTC.

The chain couples TRBV30 to TRBJ2-2, with a weak D call TRBD2 (5 bases). Germline V gene data show CDR1 as GTSNPN and CDR2 as SVGIG (reference sequence). V was pared by 3 bases and J by 1 base, with 6 bases between. This CDR3 has 13 amino acids. The CDR3 here is CAWSRENTGELFF. Written as DNA, the CDR3 is TGTGCCTGGAGCCGGGAGAACACCGGGGAGCTGTTTTTT.

The chain joins TRBV28 to TRBJ1-4, with 10 bases that match TRBD1. V was pared by 1 base and J by 8 bases, with 4 bases of the junction left unmatched. Germline V gene data show CDR1 as MDHEN and CDR2 as SYDVKM. The CDR3 is made up of 15 amino acids. This CDR3 is CASSLFGTGAEKLFF. DNA of the CDR3: TGTGCCAGCAGTTTATTCGGGACAGGGGCCGAAAAACTGTTTTTT.

This clone came up once. The chain is built from TRBV28 and TRBJ2-7, with 10 bases matching TRBD2. The length of the CDR3 is 16 residues. CDR1 and CDR2 from the germline V gene are MDHEN and SYDVKM. Trimming at V came to 1 base and at J to 7 bases, leaving 10 bases not matched to a gene. CDR3 nucleotides: TGTGCCAGCAGTTTATATGGGACTAGCGTAGAGAAGGAGCAGTACTTC. Its protein product is CASSLYGTSVEKEQYF. Full variable domain (rest looked up from reference TRBV28 and TRBJ2-7): DVKVTQSSRYLVKRTGEKVFLECVQDMDHENMFWYRQDPGLGLRLIYFSYDVKMKEKGDIPEGYSVSREKKERFSLILESASTNQTSMYLCASSLYGTSVEKEQYFGPGTRLTVT.

This clone was observed a single time. V usage is TRBV27 and J usage is TRBJ2-3, with 15 bases fitting TRBD2. The ends lost 5 bases at V and 2 bases at J; junction bases unmatched: 11. Germline V gene data show CDR1 as MNHEY and CDR2 as SMNVEV (reference sequence). The CDR3 extends over 19 amino acids. The DNA of the CDR3 is TGTGCCAGCAGTCCAGGACTAGCGGGAGGGCCTTGGGACACAGATACGCAGTATTTT. This codes for CASSPGLAGGPWDTDTQYF.

This clone has only one observation. The chain recombines TRBV15 with TRBJ2-5; D unclear. Germline CDR1 LNHNV, CDR2 YYDKDF (reference sequence). The ends were cut back, 0 bases at V and 5 bases at J, with 13 bases in the middle. This CDR3 spans 15 amino acids. CDR3 sequence reads: CATSRDLVVGETQYF. In DNA, the CDR3 is TGTGCCACCAGCAGAGATCTGGTGGTCGGGGAGACCCAGTACTTC.

This clone has only one observation. This chain links TRBV9 with TRBJ2-3; 11 bases are a match to TRBD2. Germline loops: CDR1 SGDLS, CDR2 YYNGEE. Trimming took 8 bases from V and 0 from J; bases not matched to a gene: 11. This CDR3 has 17 amino acids. As DNA, the CDR3 is TGTGCCAGTAGACCTAGCGGGAGGACGTGGAGCACAGATACGCAGTATTTT. Translating it yields CASRPSGRTWSTDTQYF.

The chain joins TRBV19 to TRBJ2-5; D remains unclear. The CDR3 loop spans 13 amino acids. The V end lost 2 bases, the J end lost 4 bases, and 8 bases lay between the germline ends. The germline V gene encodes CDR1 LNHDA and CDR2 SQIVND (reference sequence). This CDR3 is CASSIIHTETQYF. The CDR3 nucleotides read TGTGCCAGTAGTATAATTCACACAGAGACCCAGTACTTC.

J is TRBJ2-1 and V is TRBV14; D may be TRBD2 (5 bases). The CDR3 runs to 15 residues. V dropped 1 base and J dropped 8 bases, with 15 bases sitting between them. Germline V gives CDR1 SGHDN, CDR2 FVKESK. The CDR3 sequence: CASSQGAFLGDEQFF. DNA for the CDR3: TGTGCCAGCAGCCAAGGCGCTTTTCTCGGGGATGAGCAGTTCTTC.

This clone was seen only a few times. The V call is TRBV19, the J call TRBJ1-5; possible D gene TRBD1, 6 bases. Germline lookup yields CDR1 LNHDA and CDR2 SQIVND (reference sequence). Trimming took off 5 bases at V and 1 base at J, with 18 bases between the two ends. The CDR3 contains 17 residues. The CDR3 is CASSPYRQVGSNQPQHF. DNA of the CDR3: TGTGCCAGTAGTCCCTATCGACAGGTCGGGAGCAATCAGCCCCAGCATTTT.

The chain joins TRBV9 to TRBJ1-3; D gene uncertain. V was pared by 4 bases and J by 8 bases, with 16 bases between. Germline CDR1 and CDR2: SGDLS and YYNGEE. This CDR3 region has 14 residues. The CDR3 nucleotides read TGTGCCAGCAGCCAGCCGGGAGTGGAGGACACCATATATTTT. Amino acids: CASSQPGVEDTIYF.

The rearrangement uses TRBV5-1 and TRBJ2-1; a possible D gene is TRBD1 (6 bases). The CDR3 contains 13 residues. V shed 4 bases and J shed 5 bases, with 10 bases lying between them. Looked up from germline, CDR1 is SGHRS and CDR2 is YFSETQ. CDR3 sequence (DNA): TGCGCCAGCAGCCCAGGGACACACAATGAGCAGTTCTTC. This codes for CASSPGTHNEQFF.